One and the same sample provided the 18 T cell receptor beta chains below, sequenced in a study of Graves' ophthalmopathy and Graves' hyperthyroidism (dated by TCRdb to about 2018). This sample was sequenced with an Illumina HiSeq 2000. TCR beta CDR3 regions were amplified from RNA transcripts for repertoire sequencing. The first round was an RT-PCR using HTBI primers with the Qiagen OneStep RT-PCR kit, and this first round was followed by a second-round multiplex PCR, then size selection and purification. Clones were called with MiXCR by TCRdb after fastp trimmed the public reads at Q25, and only in-frame beta chains were retained. Each entry merges the rows of one CDR3 protein and shows their most common DNA and genes. In all, the sample holds some 1.1 million distinct CDR3 sequences, and less than 45% of those were seen once. Jointly, the top ten make up around 10% of the sample. The sequencing input was peripheral blood or thyroid tissue (not recorded which). These receptors were obtained from an adult man with Graves' hyperthyroidism.

This clonotype was seen at least ten times. This chain connects TRBV3-1 to TRBJ2-7; D not resolved. V lost 0 bases and J 2 bases, leaving 5 bases between the germline ends. Per germline, CDR1 LGHDT and CDR2 YNNKEL (reference sequence). This CDR3 has 13 amino acids. The CDR3 is CASSQDRPYEQYF. The CDR3, as DNA: TGTGCCAGCAGCCAAGACCGCCCCTACGAGCAGTACTTC.

V gene TRBV18 combines with J gene TRBJ1-6; D possibly corresponds to TRBD1 (6 bases). The V end lost 1 base, the J end lost 3 bases, and 10 bases lay between the germline ends. This CDR3 has 16 amino acids. Per the germline V gene, CDR1 is KGHSH and CDR2 is LQKENI. Written as DNA, the CDR3 is TGTGCCAGCTCACCACGGACAGTAAACTATAATTCACCCCTCCACTTT. It yields the protein CASSPRTVNYNSPLHF.

CDR3 nucleotide sequence: TGCGCCAGCGCTGCGGACGTTAACTCCTACGAGCAGTACTTC. Residues: CASAADVNSYEQYF. The V gene is TRBV10-2, the J gene TRBJ2-7; D not certain. Germline loops: CDR1 WSHSY, CDR2 SAAADI. The CDR3 consists of 14 residues. Deletions cut 8 bases from V and 0 bases from J, with 14 bases between.

This clonotype was observed a handful of times. The chain combines TRBV6-1 with TRBJ2-5; perhaps TRBD1 as D (6 bases). V lost 6 bases and J 4 bases, leaving 18 bases between the germline ends. Germline V gene sequence: CDR1 MNHNS, CDR2 SASEGT. This CDR3 is 15 amino acids long. The CDR3 here is CASSPTQGTGETQYF. The CDR3 DNA reads as TGTGCCAGCAGCCCTACCCAGGGGACCGGAGAGACCCAGTACTTC.

This clonotype appeared many times. The chain links TRBV7-9 to TRBJ1-1; tentative D call: TRBD1 (5 bases). The CDR3 runs to 14 residues. V lost 1 base and J lost 4, with 10 bases in between. Germline V CDR1 and CDR2: SEHNR, FQNEAQ (reference sequence). CDR3 region: CASSLGGGGTEAFF. In DNA, the CDR3 is TGTGCCAGCAGCTTAGGCGGCGGGGGCACTGAAGCTTTCTTT.

On this clonotype: Lacking the conserved final phenylalanine or tryptophan, this CDR3 likely reflects a read error. The DNA is omitted, as the CDR3 cannot be located on it reliably, and the CDR3 follows TCRdb's listing. CDR3 sequence reads: CASNPIRGGG. The chain has TRBV2 and TRBJ1-4; the table's D gene call, TRBD1, was not cross checked with the DNA. CDR1 and CDR2 from the germline V gene are SNHLY and FYNNEI. From its first to its last residue, the CDR3 has 10 amino acids.

This clonotype has at least ten counts. This rearrangement joins TRBV29-1 to TRBJ2-7; 9 nucleotides line up with TRBD2. V gave up 6 bases and J gave up 5 bases; unmatched junction bases: 11. CDR1 and CDR2 from the germline V gene are SQVTM and ANQGSEA. CDR3 length: 14 amino acids. CDR3: CSVVTGLARNEQYF. In DNA, the CDR3 is TGCAGCGTGGTCACGGGACTAGCAAGGAACGAGCAGTACTTC.

This clonotype was seen a few times. The rearrangement uses TRBV5-5 and TRBJ1-2; TRBD1 is a possible D gene (6 bases). Germline CDR1 and CDR2: SGHKS and YYEKEE (reference sequence). This CDR3 has 15 amino acids. Trimming left V 0 bases short and J 1 base short, with 10 bases between. For the CDR3, the DNA is TGTGCCAGCAGCTTGGTAGGGGGAATTAACTATGGCTACACCTTC. This codes for CASSLVGGINYGYTF.

The table lists this clonotype with many counts. The chain links TRBV13 to TRBJ1-1; no firm D call. V lost 4 bases and J 0 bases, leaving 6 bases between the germline ends. From germline, CDR1 is PRHDT and CDR2 FYEKMQ (reference sequence). CDR3 length: 13 amino acids. The DNA for the CDR3 is TGTGCCAGCAGCTCGATGATGAACACTGAAGCTTTCTTT. Translated: CASSSMMNTEAFF. Full variable domain (outside the CDR3, taken from reference TRBV13 and TRBJ1-1): AAGVIQSPRHLIKEKRETATLKCYPIPRHDTVYWYQQGPGQDPQFLISFYEKMQSDKGSIPDRFSAQQFSDYHSELNMSSLELGDSALYFCASSSMMNTEAFFGQGTRLTVV.

This clonotype was seen a few times. This chain uses TRBV20-1 with TRBJ2-7; the match to TRBD1 covers 7 bases. The CDR3 loop spans 13 amino acids. Germline CDR1 DFQATT, CDR2 SNEGSKA (reference sequence). Losses at the gene ends were 7 bases for V and 5 bases for J; bases not matched to a gene: 11. CDR3 residues: CSGERGQNDEQYF. The CDR3 nucleotides read TGCAGTGGTGAGAGGGGACAGAACGACGAGCAGTACTTC.

Comment on this clonotype: Possible read error: a much larger clone is one base away. The chain joins TRBV9 to TRBJ1-2, with a possible D match to TRBD1 (5 bases). Germline values: CDR1 SGDLS, CDR2 YYNGEE. CDR3 length: 14 amino acids. CDR3 DNA: TGTGCCAGCAGCCCCCAGGGTGGATTCTATGGCCACACCTTC. Translating gives CASSPQGGFYGHTF. The variable domain in full, with the rest retrieved from reference TRBV9 and TRBJ1-2, is DSGVTQTPKHLITATGQRVTLRCSPRSGDLSVYWYQQSLDQGLQFLIQYYNGEERAKGNILERFSAQQFPDLHSELNLSSLELGDSALYFCASSPQGGFYGHTFGSGTRLTVV.

V gene TRBV12-3 or TRBV12-4 combines with J gene TRBJ1-2; D gene uncertain. The CDR3 loop spans 15 amino acids. Trimming removed 7 bases at V and 4 bases at J, with 19 bases between. DNA of the CDR3: TGTGCCAGCACCGTGAGTCCGGAAACATCCTATGGCTACACCTTC. Its protein product is CASTVSPETSYGYTF.

This clonotype was counted ten times or more. The chain uses TRBV19 and TRBJ2-5, with 7 bases that match TRBD1. The CDR3 covers 15 residues. V lost 5 bases to trimming and J lost 2 bases; unmatched junction nucleotides: 8. Germline assignment: CDR1 LNHDA and CDR2 SQIVND (reference sequence). CDR3 protein: CASSLLPGQQETQYF. In DNA form, the CDR3 reads TGTGCCAGTAGTTTGCTACCGGGACAGCAAGAGACCCAGTACTTC.

The chain is built from TRBV15 and TRBJ2-7, with D perhaps assigned TRBD1 or TRBD2 (5 bases each). The germline gives CDR1 LNHNV, CDR2 YYDKDF (reference sequence). The CDR3 consists of 16 residues. Trimming stripped 0 bases from V and 2 bases from J, with 14 bases between. The CDR3 coding sequence is TGTGCCACCAGCAGAGAAGGGACCAAATTCCCCTACGAGCAGTACTTC. This translates into CATSREGTKFPYEQYF.

This clonotype was detected once. Without the conserved terminal phenylalanine or tryptophan, this CDR3 likely stems from a read error. The genes are TRBV24-1 and TRBJ1-2; D is uncertain. Trimming removed 5 bases at V and 4 bases at J, with 10 bases between. The germline gives CDR1 KGHDR, CDR2 SFDVKD. The CDR3 runs to 13 residues. The CDR3 region has the DNA TGTGCCACCAGTGCAGAAGGTGTCTATGGCTACACCCTC. This codes for CATSAEGVYGYTL.

The chain recombines TRBV10-3 with TRBJ1-4; D gene unclear. Germline CDR1 reads ENHRY; CDR2 reads SYGVKD. The CDR3 runs to 15 residues. The CDR3: CASSGAGLSNEKLFF. CDR3 nucleotides: TGTGCTAGCAGTGGAGCGGGCCTATCTAATGAAAAACTGTTTTTT.

The table lists this clonotype with a few counts. The rearrangement links TRBV4-1 to TRBJ2-7; TRBD1 matches at 7 bases. CDR1 and CDR2 (germline): MGHRA, YSYEKL. The CDR3 is 15 residues long. V shed 3 bases and J 3 bases; nucleotides not matched to a gene: 8. DNA for the CDR3: TGCGCCAGCAGCCACGCCGAAGGGGGCTACTACGAGCAGTACTTC. It encodes CASSHAEGGYYEQYF.

The chain recombines TRBV7-2 with TRBJ1-3; D gene unclear. The V and J ends lost 7 bases and 12 bases respectively, with 16 bases between them. The CDR3 covers 12 residues. Per the germline V gene, CDR1 is SGHTA and CDR2 is FQGNSA. CDR3 loop: CASNDTAGGIYF. The DNA for the CDR3 is TGTGCCAGCAACGACACCGCCGGTGGCATATATTTT.